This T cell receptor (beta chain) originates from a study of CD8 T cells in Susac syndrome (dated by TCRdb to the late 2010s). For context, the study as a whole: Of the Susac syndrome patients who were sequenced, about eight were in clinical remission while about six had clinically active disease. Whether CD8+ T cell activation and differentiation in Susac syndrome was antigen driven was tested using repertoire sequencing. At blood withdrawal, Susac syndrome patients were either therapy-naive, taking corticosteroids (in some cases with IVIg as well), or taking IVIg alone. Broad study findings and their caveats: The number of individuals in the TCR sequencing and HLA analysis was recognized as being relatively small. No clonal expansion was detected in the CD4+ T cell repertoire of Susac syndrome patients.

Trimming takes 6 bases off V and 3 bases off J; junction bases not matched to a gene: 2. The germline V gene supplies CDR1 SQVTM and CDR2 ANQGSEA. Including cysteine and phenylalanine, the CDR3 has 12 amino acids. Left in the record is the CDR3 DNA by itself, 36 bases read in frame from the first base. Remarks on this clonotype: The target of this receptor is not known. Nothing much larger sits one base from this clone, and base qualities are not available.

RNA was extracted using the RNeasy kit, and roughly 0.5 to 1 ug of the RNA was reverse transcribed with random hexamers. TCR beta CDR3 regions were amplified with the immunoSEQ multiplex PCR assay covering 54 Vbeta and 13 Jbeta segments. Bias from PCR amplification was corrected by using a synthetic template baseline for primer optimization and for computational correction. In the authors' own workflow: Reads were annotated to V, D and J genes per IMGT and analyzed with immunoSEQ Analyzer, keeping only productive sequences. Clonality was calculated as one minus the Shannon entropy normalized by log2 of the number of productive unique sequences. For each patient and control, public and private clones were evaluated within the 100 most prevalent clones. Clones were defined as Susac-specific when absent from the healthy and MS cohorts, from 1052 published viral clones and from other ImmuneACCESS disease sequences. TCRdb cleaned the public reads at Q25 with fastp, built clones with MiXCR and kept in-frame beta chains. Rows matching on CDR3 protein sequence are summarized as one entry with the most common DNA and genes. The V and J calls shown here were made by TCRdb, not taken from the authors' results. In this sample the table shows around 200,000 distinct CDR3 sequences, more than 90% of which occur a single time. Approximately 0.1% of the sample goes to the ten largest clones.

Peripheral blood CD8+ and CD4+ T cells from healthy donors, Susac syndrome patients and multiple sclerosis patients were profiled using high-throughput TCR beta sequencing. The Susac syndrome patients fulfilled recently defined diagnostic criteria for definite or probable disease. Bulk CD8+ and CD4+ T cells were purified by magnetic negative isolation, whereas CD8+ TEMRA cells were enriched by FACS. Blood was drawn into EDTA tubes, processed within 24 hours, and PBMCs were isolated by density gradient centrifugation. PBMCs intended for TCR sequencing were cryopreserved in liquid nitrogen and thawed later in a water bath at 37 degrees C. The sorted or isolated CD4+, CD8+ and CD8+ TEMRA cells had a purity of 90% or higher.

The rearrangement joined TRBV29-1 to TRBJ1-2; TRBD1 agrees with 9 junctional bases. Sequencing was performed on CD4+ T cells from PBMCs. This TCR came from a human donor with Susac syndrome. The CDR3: CSVGDRDYGYTF. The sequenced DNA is TGCAGCGTCGGGGACAGGGACTATGGCTACACCTTC.